A single T cell receptor beta chain is shown here with its context. Its cognate antigen is unknown. V gave up 8 bases and J gave up 2 bases, with 15 bases separating them. This CDR3 spans 14 amino acids. Germline CDR1 is LNHDA and CDR2 is SQIVND (reference sequence). These data originate in a study of shared clonotypes between healthy human individuals. Study conclusions and caveats: It was only blood that was sampled, and tissue repertoires likely differ.

Generated by immunoSEQ multiplex PCR, the TCRdb table keeps only in-frame clones and is missing some. The sample carries around 2,000,000 clones, less than 95% recorded once. CD45RO-negative CD8 cells positively selected for CCR7 made up the naive population, which excluded terminally differentiated effector memory CD45RA+ cells. J is TRBJ1-1 and V is TRBV19; D gene ambiguous. The sequence was obtained from a man aged 18 to 29 in good health. Input material: naive CD8+ T cells sorted from blood. CDR3: CASGVRAVNTEAFF. In DNA form, the CDR3 reads TGTGCCAGTGGAGTTCGGGCGGTTAACACTGAAGCTTTCTTT.